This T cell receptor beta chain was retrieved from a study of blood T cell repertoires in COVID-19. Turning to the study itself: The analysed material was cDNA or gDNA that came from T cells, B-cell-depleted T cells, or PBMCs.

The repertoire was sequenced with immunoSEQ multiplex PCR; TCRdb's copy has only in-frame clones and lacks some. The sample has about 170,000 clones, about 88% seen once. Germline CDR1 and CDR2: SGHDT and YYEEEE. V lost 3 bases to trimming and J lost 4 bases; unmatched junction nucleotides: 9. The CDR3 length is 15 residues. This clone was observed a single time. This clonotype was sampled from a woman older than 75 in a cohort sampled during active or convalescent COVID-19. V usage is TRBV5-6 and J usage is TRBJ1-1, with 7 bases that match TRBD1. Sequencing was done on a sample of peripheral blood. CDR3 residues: CASSYSGGLSTEAFF. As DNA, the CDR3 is TGTGCCAGCAGCTATTCAGGGGGATTGAGCACTGAAGCTTTCTTT.